This T cell receptor beta chain was profiled in a study of T cell responses to AZD1222 COVID-19 vaccine. General study results and limits: Clonal diversity was possibly underestimated, and the donors were mostly white British, with more females.

Regarding this clone: Its target is unknown.

Method: immunoSEQ multiplex PCR; TCRdb's copy keeps in-frame clones and lacks some. The data show under 55,000 clones, about 86% seen once. Germline V lookup: CDR1 MGHRA, CDR2 YSYEKL. J gave up 2 bases and V 1 base, and 11 bases lay outside the gene matches. The CDR3 sequence is 18 residues long. Source: peripheral blood, taken on day 0 of AZD1222 vaccination. The TCR sequence derives from an adult in good health. V and J are TRBV4-1 and TRBJ1-3, with 7 bases aligning to TRBD1. The CDR3, as DNA: TGCGCCAGCAGCCAAGGGCGGGACAGAGCCGATACTGGAAACACCATATATTTT. Its translation: CASSQGRDRADTGNTIYF.